The rows below give T cell receptor beta chains drawn from one sample of a study of vaccination effects on CD4 cells after COVID-19. These TCRs' antigens remain unknown. Data came from immunoSEQ multiplex PCR; TCRdb stores just in-frame clones and leaves some out. This table holds 50,000 to 60,000 clones, around 67% found once. Sequencing was performed on CD4+ T cells from PBMCs cultured with SARS-CoV-2 spike peptides, taken before COVID-19 vaccination. These receptors originate from a human donor who received a COVID-19 vaccine. CDR3s include the opening cysteine and the closing phenylalanine or tryptophan.

V gene | CDR3 protein
TRBV7-9 | CASSLHGDSNQPQHF
TRBV6-5 | CASRPTGPDTQYF
TRBV4-1 | CASSQGANLAYEQYF
TRBV28 | CASSFRVSYEQYF
TRBV7-2 | CASSLRGNQPQHF
TRBV5-8 | CASSSGLDYGYTF
TRBV5-1 | CASSPIMDTGELFF
TRBV5-4 | CASAVGGRASTDTQYF
TRBV6-5 | CASKRTANTEAFF
TRBV6-6 | CASSVTGGVVGELFF
TRBV28 | CASSSNRRGDTGELFF
TRBV24-1 | CATSVPYEQYF
TRBV28 | CASSASPGTGSSYEQYF
TRBV11-2 | CASSPALTYEQYF
TRBV6-1 | CASSEGTARNTIYF
TRBV5-1 | CASSLGDRINEKLFF
TRBV5-6 | CASSVGQDGYGYTF
TRBV28 | CASSLTGGISGIYEQYF
TRBV5-1 | CASSLWGGRTDTQYF
TRBV11-2 | CASSFQPVTATIYF
TRBV6-5 | CASSYSASAYEQYF
TRBV3-1/TRBV3-2 | CASSQDGVDNSPLHF
TRBV7-2 | CASSLRPPVSERGYTF
TRBV6-2/TRBV6-3 | CASSYNLRSNYGYTF
TRBV2 | CASSPVKAGTDTQYF
TRBV5-1 | CASSLGSGEYNEQFF
TRBV6-5 | CASSYSGRVGSPLHF
TRBV30 | CAWGVPTGQYF
TRBV24-1 | CATSDPAKNYGYTF
TRBV5-4 | CASSKQTGGSLSYNEQFF
TRBV7-9 | CASSLSTNYGYTF
TRBV27 | CASSLRGEQYF
TRBV18 | CASSRGPETQYF
TRBV6-1 | CASSALRGDGNQPQHF
TRBV9 | CASSVEVGVTDTQYF
TRBV24-1 | CATSLGTSADTQYF
TRBV2 | CASSEAVRDYGYTF
TRBV28 | CASLQGGLSNEQFF
TRBV4-1 | CASTTGQGYDGYTF
TRBV28 | CASSLSAGGGETQYF
TRBV6-1 | CASSEAGTATYEQYF
TRBV4-3 | CASSQVKGGELFF
TRBV7-9 | CASSFQGPGNTIYF
TRBV3-1/TRBV3-2 | CASSQDLTRGTEAFF
TRBV5-1 | CASSSGLAGGLDEQFF
TRBV18 | CASSRDRSTYEQYF
TRBV7-2 | CASSPGTGGEAFF
TRBV18 | CASSGSSYEQYF
TRBV18 | CASSPQGPSQGEQFF
TRBV7-2 | CASSLAGGGRTEAFF
TRBV4-1 | CASSQDHGGGGQPQHF
TRBV29-1 | CSAALALSYEQYF
TRBV19 | CASRRDRSSGNTIYF
TRBV7-9 | CASSWSPQETQYF
TRBV11-2 | CASSLGQGGYEQYF
TRBV11-2 | CASSSRQAPPRTQYF
TRBV28 | CASSFSGLAGGSRSYNEQFF
TRBV6-2/TRBV6-3 | CASSYSGRGNQPQHF